Presented here are 20 T cell receptor beta chains from one specimen sequenced in a study of T cells in Graves' hyperthyroidism and ophthalmopathy. Researchers amplified the TCR beta CDR3 regions from RNA transcripts. A set of HTBI primers served as the primers for a first-round RT-PCR of the TCR CDR3. TCRdb re-analysed the multiplex PCR reads in MiXCR, keeping a single row per CDR3 protein. The sample records 300,000 or so distinct CDR3 sequences, 20% to 25% being singletons. What was sequenced was blood. The receptor set was obtained from a woman between 50 and 59 years old with Graves' hyperthyroidism.

This clonotype showed up many times. This rearrangement joins TRBV20-1 to TRBJ2-7, with 8 bases that match TRBD2. The CDR3 loop spans 13 amino acids. Germline V gene sequence: CDR1 DFQATT, CDR2 SNEGSKA (reference sequence). V lost 3 bases, J lost 4 bases, and 5 bases stayed unmatched. CDR3 region: CSASKREWYEQYF. The CDR3 nucleotides are TGCAGTGCTAGCAAGCGGGAGTGGTACGAGCAGTACTTC.

J is TRBJ2-1 and V is TRBV4-1; D unresolved. This CDR3 is 14 amino acids long. CDR1 and CDR2 (germline): MGHRA, YSYEKL. Trimming removed 2 bases from V and 3 bases from J, with 8 bases in between. CDR3 in DNA: TGCGCCAGCAGCCAAATAGCCCGCTACAATGAGCAGTTCTTC. Its protein product is CASSQIARYNEQFF.

Ten or more counts support this clonotype. The chain is built from TRBV11-1 and TRBJ2-3; D remains ambiguous. The length of the CDR3 is 12 residues. Trimming left V 5 bases short and J 3 bases short, with 6 bases between. CDR1 and CDR2 from the germline V gene are SGHAT and FQDESV (reference sequence). CDR3: CASSPATDTQYF. CDR3 nucleotides: TGTGCCAGCAGCCCAGCGACAGATACGCAGTATTTT.

This clonotype appeared many times. The chain couples TRBV11-2 to TRBJ2-2; D may correspond to TRBD1 or TRBD2 (6 bases each). CDR3 length: 15 amino acids. In germline, CDR1 is SGHAT, CDR2 FQNNGV. Trimming left V 5 bases short and J 5 bases short, with 15 bases between. CDR3 bases: TGTGCCAGCAGCCACAACCGGGGGCGTACCGGGGAGCTGTTTTTT. Amino acid sequence: CASSHNRGRTGELFF. Combining the CDR3 with reference TRBV11-2 and TRBJ2-2 gives the whole variable domain EAGVAQSPRYKIIEKRQSVAFWCNPISGHATLYWYQQILGQGPKLLIQFQNNGVVDDSQLPKDRFSAERLKGVDSTLKIQPAKLEDSAVYLCASSHNRGRTGELFFGEGSRLTVL.

Worth noting for this clonotype: A junction boundary mismatches the germline segment, possibly from a read error. The chain couples TRBV4-1 to TRBJ2-7, with TRBD1 identical over 9 bases. CDR1 and CDR2 (germline): MGHRA, YSYEKL. The CDR3 extends over 14 amino acids. The CDR3 here is CASSQGTGPYEQYF. The CDR3 DNA is TGTGCCAGCAGCCAAGGGACAGGGCCCTACGAGCAGTACTTC.

Many counts were recorded for this clonotype. The rearrangement links TRBV6-1 to TRBJ1-1; D ambiguous. The ends were cut back, 5 bases at V and 1 base at J, with 17 bases in the middle. The V gene's germline CDR1 is MNHNS and CDR2 SASEGT. CDR3 length: 16 residues. CDR3 sequence reads: CASSYAKVQKNTEAFF. CDR3 DNA: TGTGCCAGCAGTTACGCTAAAGTACAGAAGAACACTGAAGCTTTCTTT.

This clonotype has at least ten counts. This chain joins TRBV7-9 and TRBJ2-3, with unresolved D. With 4 bases removed from V and 1 base from J, the gap between germline ends came to 6 bases. CDR1 SEHNR and CDR2 FQNEAQ come from the germline V gene (reference sequence). The CDR3 extends over 13 amino acids. CDR3 amino acids: CASSSYRTDTQYF. CDR3 bases: TGTGCCAGCAGCTCATACCGCACAGATACGCAGTATTTT.

In its sample, this clonotype was seen many times. V and J are TRBV6-1 and TRBJ1-2; 12 bases fit TRBD1. The length of the CDR3 is 15 residues. Trimming took 7 bases from V and 4 from J; bases not matched to a gene: 7. The V gene's germline CDR1 is MNHNS and CDR2 SASEGT. The CDR3 bases are TGTGCCAGCACCACCGGGACAGGGGGCATCTATGGCTACACCTTC. Translating it yields CASTTGTGGIYGYTF.

This clonotype was counted at least ten times. The gene calls are TRBV28 and TRBJ1-1, with a tentative D call TRBD1 (5 bases). The V and J ends lost 7 bases and 1 base respectively, with 13 bases between them. The CDR3 runs 14 residues. Germline V gene data show CDR1 as MDHEN and CDR2 as SYDVKM. The CDR3 region is CASIWARANTEAFF. Here the CDR3 DNA reads TGTGCCAGCATCTGGGCCAGGGCGAACACTGAAGCTTTCTTT.

This clonotype was observed many times. V and J are TRBV5-1 and TRBJ1-1; maybe TRBD1 (5 bases). The CDR3 is made up of 14 amino acids. Germline V gene lookup returns CDR1 SGHRS and CDR2 YFSETQ. V lost 4 bases to trimming and J lost 1 base, with 11 bases between them. The CDR3, as DNA: TGCGCCAGCAGCCCGCGACAGCCGAACACTGAAGCTTTCTTT. Protein product: CASSPRQPNTEAFF. Using reference TRBV5-1 and TRBJ1-1 for the parts outside the CDR3, the full variable domain is KAGVTQTPRYLIKTRGQQVTLSCSPISGHRSVSWYQQTPGQGLQFLFEYFSETQRNKGNFPGRFSGRQFSNSRSEMNVSTLELGDSALYLCASSPRQPNTEAFFGQGTRLTVV.

This clonotype was observed many times. The V and J genes are TRBV7-6 and TRBJ2-3; TRBD1 or TRBD2 may be the D gene (5 bases each). V gave up 2 bases and J gave up 2 bases, with 8 bases separating them. The germline gives CDR1 SGHVS, CDR2 FNYEAQ. This CDR3 contains 14 residues. The CDR3: CASSLMGDTDTQYF. The CDR3, as DNA: TGTGCCAGCAGCTTAATGGGGGACACAGATACGCAGTATTTT.

This clonotype was seen repeatedly, ten times or more. The V call is TRBV3-1, the J call TRBJ1-1; D ambiguous. CDR3 length equals 11 residues. Germline CDR1 LGHDT, CDR2 YNNKEL (reference sequence). V gave up 8 bases and J gave up 5 bases, with 9 bases separating them. The DNA for the CDR3 is TGTGCCAGCGGTCCGGGGACTGAAGCTTTCTTT. Protein product: CASGPGTEAFF.

This clonotype was seen ten or more times. The chain joins TRBV3-1 to TRBJ2-3; D unclear. CDR3 length equals 14 residues. The germline gives CDR1 LGHDT, CDR2 YNNKEL (reference sequence). Trimming stripped 1 base from V and 6 bases from J, with 11 bases between. Here the CDR3 DNA reads TGTGCCAGCAGCCAAGGGACCAACCAGGATACGCAGTATTTT. Protein product: CASSQGTNQDTQYF.

Regarding this clonotype: Given a much more abundant clone one base away, this may be a read error. The chain has TRBV12-3 or TRBV12-4 and TRBJ2-1; 8 positions agree with TRBD2. The CDR3 length is 16 residues. CDR3 DNA sequence: TGTGCCAGCGGTTTGGGGACTAGATACCCCGACAATGAGCAGTTCTTC. Translation: CASGLGTRYPDNEQFF.

This clonotype was observed many times. This chain connects TRBV20-1 to TRBJ2-3; D assignment may be TRBD1 or TRBD2 (5 bases each). The V gene lost 0 bases and the J gene lost 0 bases, with 10 bases spanning the gap. CDR1 DFQATT and CDR2 SNEGSKA come from the germline V gene (reference sequence). CDR3 length: 15 amino acids. The DNA for the CDR3 is TGCAGTGCTAGAGATCGGGGCAGGAGCACAGATACGCAGTATTTT. Its protein is CSARDRGRSTDTQYF.

J is TRBJ2-5 and V is TRBV24-1; 7 bases fit TRBD1. The CDR3 is 15 amino acids. From germline, CDR1 is KGHDR and CDR2 SFDVKD. Trimming at V came to 4 bases and at J to 5 bases, leaving 9 bases not matched to a gene. CDR3 coding DNA: TGTGCCACCAGTGACTCCGGGACAGCACCCGAGACCCAGTACTTC. Translation gives CATSDSGTAPETQYF.

There are many counts of this clonotype. The gene calls are TRBV2 and TRBJ1-2, with a tentative D call TRBD1 (5 bases). The CDR3 totals 16 residues. The germline gives CDR1 SNHLY, CDR2 FYNNEI. Trimming stripped 2 bases from V and 7 bases from J, with 20 bases between. CDR3 loop: CASSETGPGRAGGYTF. The CDR3 coding sequence is TGTGCCAGCAGTGAAACGGGACCCGGCAGGGCGGGTGGCTACACCTTC.

The V gene is TRBV11-1, the J gene TRBJ2-1, with TRBD2 matching over 9 bases. The CDR3 spans 17 residues. The germline CDR1 and CDR2 sequences are SGHAT and FQDESV (reference sequence). The V and J ends lost 1 base and 10 bases, in that order; junction bases with no gene match: 14. CDR3 region: CASSLVPGTSTRQEQFF. The CDR3 region has the DNA TGTGCCAGCAGCTTAGTCCCAGGGACTAGCACAAGGCAAGAGCAGTTCTTC. Filled out from reference TRBV11-1 and TRBJ2-1, the complete variable domain reads EAEVAQSPRYKITEKSQAVAFWCDPISGHATLYWYRQILGQGPELLVQFQDESVVDDSQLPKDRFSAERLKGVDSTLKIQPAELGDSAMYLCASSLVPGTSTRQEQFFGPGTRLTVL.

In its sample, this clonotype was seen many times. The genes are TRBV27 and TRBJ2-2; no clear D. V lost 5 bases, J lost 0 bases, and 13 bases lay in between. The CDR3 is 16 amino acids. The germline V gene encodes CDR1 MNHEY and CDR2 SMNVEV (reference sequence). CDR3 region: CASSGDLGSNTGELFF. In DNA, the CDR3 is TGTGCCAGCAGTGGAGATCTCGGGTCGAACACCGGGGAGCTGTTTTTT.

The chain couples TRBV6-1 to TRBJ2-5; the match to TRBD1 covers 11 bases. The CDR3 is 15 residues long. Per germline, CDR1 MNHNS and CDR2 SASEGT. With V trimmed by 3 bases and J by 4 bases, 4 bases remained unmatched. CDR3 loop: CASSDWTGGRETQYF. Written as DNA, the CDR3 is TGTGCCAGCAGTGATTGGACAGGGGGCAGAGAGACCCAGTACTTC.